This T cell receptor beta chain appears in the sequencing data of a study of cytomegalovirus exposure and HLA in healthy donors. Study results and limitations: Immune exposure information available was restricted to CMV serostatus.

Germline CDR1 and CDR2: SGHTA and FQGNSA. V lost 5 bases to trimming and J lost 0 bases; unmatched junction nucleotides: 5. The CDR3 spans 15 residues. The PCR employed 60 Vbeta primers together with 13 Jbeta primers. The protocol was immunoSEQ multiplex PCR, while the TCRdb copy is restricted to in-frame clones and leaves out a portion. The table for this sample gives more than 85,000 clones. For this clone: Its antigen is undetermined.

The TCR sequence derives from a girl aged 10-17 years in good health and CMV-seropositive. The chain has TRBV7-2 and TRBJ1-1; 8 positions agree with TRBD1. Specimen: PBMCs. The CDR3 sequence is CASSPSRGLNTEAFF. Written as DNA, the CDR3 is TGTGCCAGCAGCCCCAGCAGGGGGCTGAACACTGAAGCTTTCTTT.